This T cell receptor beta chain was retrieved from a study of CD8 T cells in ankylosing spondylitis. Overall study findings and caveats: Disease-linked clones bore a CD8+ phenotype and were relatively rare in peripheral blood. What appeared characteristic of ankylosing spondylitis blood was a TCR beta motif of eight or nine highly homologous variants. Earlier studies detected some motif variants in reactive arthritis synovial fluid and blood. Matched ankylosing spondylitis synovial fluid reportedly contained a significantly enriched population of disease-linked clones.

Making the TCR beta libraries involved quantitative 5'-RACE with molecular barcodes. One entry per CDR3 protein results from TCRdb running MiXCR on the 5' RACE reads. The sample has around 770,000 distinct CDR3 sequences, approximately 12% seen once. This clonotype was picked up a small number of times. Its antigen remains unknown. The sample was blood, either unsorted or a sorted T cell fraction (not recorded which). This receptor was identified in a male donor with ankylosing spondylitis.

DNA for the CDR3: TGTGCCAGCAGCCCCCGGGACATCATGCGGAGTGAAAAACTGTTTTTT. The encoded protein is CASSPRDIMRSEKLFF. The rearrangement links TRBV7-9 to TRBJ1-4; possibly TRBD1 for D (6 bases). V lost 5 bases and J 7 bases, leaving 20 bases between the germline ends. The CDR3 has 16 residues. CDR1 and CDR2 (germline): SEHNR, FQNEAQ (reference sequence).